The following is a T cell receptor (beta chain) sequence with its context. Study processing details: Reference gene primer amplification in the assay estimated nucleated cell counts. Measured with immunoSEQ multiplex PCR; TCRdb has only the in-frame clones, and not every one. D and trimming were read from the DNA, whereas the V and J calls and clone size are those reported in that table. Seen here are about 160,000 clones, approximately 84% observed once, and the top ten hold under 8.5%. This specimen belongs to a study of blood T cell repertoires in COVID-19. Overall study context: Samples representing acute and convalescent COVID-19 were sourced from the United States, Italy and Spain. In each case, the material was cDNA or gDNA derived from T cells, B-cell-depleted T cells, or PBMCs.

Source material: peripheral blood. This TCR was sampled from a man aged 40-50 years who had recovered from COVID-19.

DNA of the CDR3: TGTGCCAGCAGTCAGGACAGGGTAGCTTCCACCTTC. Translated, it gives CASSQDRVASTF. The chain carries TRBV12-3 or TRBV12-4 and TRBJ1-2, with 8 bases identical to TRBD1. The CDR3 consists of 12 residues. The junction had 9 bases not matched to a gene; V was cut back by 5 bases and J by 13 bases.